This entry lists 18 T cell receptor beta chains sequenced from one sample in a study of blood T cell repertoires in COVID-19. TCRdb's table, derived via immunoSEQ multiplex PCR, lists solely in-frame clones and lacks some. The sample includes 60,000 to 80,000 clones, roughly 90% of them seen just once. Sequenced material: peripheral blood. These receptor sequences come from a human donor in a cohort sampled during active COVID-19.

This clone showed up just once. This chain connects TRBV5-5 to TRBJ2-3; weak D call: TRBD2 (5 bases). The germline CDR1 and CDR2 sequences are SGHKS and YYEKEE (reference sequence). CDR3 length equals 15 residues. Trimming cost V 2 bases and J 0 bases, with 10 bases left between them. The CDR3 nucleotides read TGTGCCAGCAGCTTTCGGACGGGAAGCACAGATACGCAGTATTTT. Translation: CASSFRTGSTDTQYF.

This sequence joins TRBV12-5 and TRBJ2-7; 8 bases align to TRBD1. Germline V lookup: CDR1 LGHNT, CDR2 FRNRAP. The ends lost 1 base at V and 2 bases at J; junction bases unmatched: 7. The CDR3 covers 16 residues. In DNA form, the CDR3 reads TGTGCTAGTGGTTTGGGACGATTGACAGGGGCCTACGAGCAGTACTTC. It specifies CASGLGRLTGAYEQYF.

The chain has TRBV30 and TRBJ1-6; D gene uncertain. The V and J ends lost 7 bases and 7 bases respectively, with 14 bases between them. Germline V gives CDR1 GTSNPN, CDR2 SVGIG (reference sequence). This CDR3 has 13 residues. The CDR3 sequence is CALGSSVNSPLHF. The CDR3 nucleotides read TGTGCCTTAGGGAGCTCTGTCAATTCACCCCTCCACTTT.

This chain joins TRBV2 and TRBJ2-7; D is unclear. The CDR3 consists of 11 residues. V was clipped by 8 bases and J by 4 bases, with 9 bases between them. CDR1 and CDR2 (germline): SNHLY, FYNNEI. The CDR3 loop reads CASRQTYEQYF. CDR3 sequence (DNA): TGTGCCAGCCGACAAACATACGAGCAGTACTTC. The variable domain in full, with the rest retrieved from reference TRBV2 and TRBJ2-7, is EPEVTQTPSHQVTQMGQEVILRCVPISNHLYFYWYRQILGQKVEFLVSFYNNEISEKSEIFDDQFSVERPDGSNFTLKIRSTKLEDSAMYFCASRQTYEQYFGPGTRLTVT.

This chain uses TRBV7-2 with TRBJ1-3; D is ambiguous. From germline, CDR1 is SGHTA and CDR2 FQGNSA. The CDR3 is 15 residues long. V gave up 2 bases and J gave up 2 bases, with 10 bases separating them. This chain's CDR3 is CASSLIGEAGNTIYF. CDR3 in DNA: TGTGCCAGCAGCTTAATTGGGGAGGCTGGAAACACCATATATTTT.

The chain is built from TRBV4-3 and TRBJ1-3, with D uncertain. The CDR3 totals 16 residues. Between the trimmed V and J ends, which lost 2 bases and 0 bases, there was a span of 11 bases. CDR1 is LGHNA and CDR2 is YSLEER in the germline V gene. The CDR3 sequence is CASSQNPGNSGNTIYF. CDR3 coding DNA: TGCGCCAGCAGCCAAAATCCAGGTAACTCTGGAAACACCATATATTTT.

The chain is built from TRBV7-9 and TRBJ1-5, with D perhaps TRBD1 (5 bases). The CDR3 runs to 15 residues. In germline, CDR1 is SEHNR, CDR2 FQNEAQ (reference sequence). Trimming pared 2 bases from V and 3 bases from J, leaving 11 bases between. The CDR3 loop is CASSLQGSNNQPQHF. The CDR3 nucleotides read TGTGCCAGCAGCTTACAGGGTTCCAACAATCAGCCCCAGCATTTT.

This rearrangement joins TRBV27 to TRBJ1-4; no reliable D call. Deletions cut 2 bases from V and 7 bases from J, with 8 bases between. CDR3 size: 13 residues. From germline, CDR1 is MNHEY and CDR2 SMNVEV (reference sequence). The CDR3 DNA reads as TGTGCCAGCAGTTTAGACTTGGGTGAAAAACTGTTTTTT. Its protein product is CASSLDLGEKLFF.

The V gene is TRBV2, the J gene TRBJ2-1; 11 positions agree with TRBD2. V gave up 5 bases and J gave up 3 bases; unmatched junction bases: 6. Germline CDR1 and CDR2: SNHLY and FYNNEI. The CDR3 is 16 amino acids. The CDR3 DNA sequence: TGTGCCAGCAGTCCCCTACTAGCGGGGGACTACAATGAGCAGTTCTTC. Its protein product is CASSPLLAGDYNEQFF.

J is TRBJ1-1 and V is TRBV11-2, with D unclear. The CDR3 covers 13 residues. CDR1 and CDR2 (germline): SGHAT, FQNNGV. The V gene lost 2 bases and the J gene lost 6 bases, with 10 bases spanning the gap. As DNA, the CDR3 is TGTGCCAGCAGCTTAACCTTGAGGGCTGAAGCTTTCTTT. This encodes CASSLTLRAEAFF.

The gene calls are TRBV4-2 and TRBJ2-4; 7 bases are shared with TRBD2. V was clipped by 0 bases and J by 0 bases; unmatched bases: 5. The CDR3 is 17 amino acids. Germline-derived CDR1 and CDR2 are LGHNA and YNFKEQ. CDR3 residues: CASSQEGGGLAKNIQYF. Here the CDR3 DNA reads TGTGCCAGCAGCCAAGAGGGGGGGGGATTAGCCAAAAACATTCAGTACTTC.

The genes are TRBV5-4 and TRBJ2-1, with 9 bases aligning to TRBD1. The J segment lost 4 bases and the V segment lost 3 bases, leaving 17 bases of the junction unmatched. Germline V lookup: CDR1 SGHNT, CDR2 YYREEE (reference sequence). The CDR3 covers 19 residues. CDR3 sequence: CASSSIMRAGTGKYNEQFF. In DNA, the CDR3 is TGTGCCAGCAGCTCCATTATGAGGGCCGGGACAGGGAAATACAATGAGCAGTTCTTC.

The chain has TRBV6-5 and TRBJ2-3; 7 bases fit TRBD2. The V segment lost 4 bases and the J segment 3 bases; nucleotides outside the gene matches: 7. The CDR3 covers 15 residues. CDR1 and CDR2 (germline): MNHEY, SVGAGI. The CDR3 DNA follows: TGTGCCAGCAGTTTGACTAACGGGAGGACAGATACGCAGTATTTT. It specifies CASSLTNGRTDTQYF.

The chain has TRBV14 and TRBJ2-2; TRBD1 might be the D (6 bases). This CDR3 region has 15 residues. Germline V CDR1 and CDR2: SGHDN, FVKESK. V shed 6 bases and J shed 6 bases, with 17 bases lying between them. The CDR3 DNA sequence: TGTGCCAGCAGTCTGAATACAGGGAGCCCCGGGGAGCTGTTTTTT. Its protein product is CASSLNTGSPGELFF.

V usage is TRBV14 and J usage is TRBJ2-7, with 8 bases that match TRBD1. Trimming cost V 4 bases and J 3 bases; bases outside gene matches: 5. Looked up from germline, CDR1 is SGHDN and CDR2 is FVKESK. CDR3 length: 14 amino acids. The CDR3 sequence: CASSPWGQDYEQYF. The CDR3 region has the DNA TGTGCCAGCAGCCCCTGGGGACAGGACTACGAGCAGTACTTC.

The chain combines TRBV5-1 with TRBJ2-1; 9 bases are shared with TRBD2. Trimming at V came to 4 bases and at J to 6 bases, leaving 5 bases not matched to a gene. CDR1 is SGHRS, CDR2 YFSETQ, per germline. The CDR3 has 14 amino acids. This chain's CDR3 is CASSDLTSGNEQFF. The CDR3, as DNA: TGCGCCAGCAGCGATCTGACTAGCGGCAATGAGCAGTTCTTC.

The chain has TRBV4-3 and TRBJ2-3; TRBD2 matches 10 bases. The ends lost 1 base at V and 3 bases at J; junction bases unmatched: 4. The CDR3 totals 16 residues. Germline lookup yields CDR1 LGHNA and CDR2 YSLEER. This CDR3 is CASSQVLAGATDTQYF. The DNA for the CDR3 is TGCGCCAGCAGCCAAGTGCTAGCGGGAGCTACAGATACGCAGTATTTT.

Only a few counts were recorded for this clone. The chain is built from TRBV5-6 and TRBJ1-6; D possibly corresponds to TRBD1 (6 bases). Germline V gene sequence: CDR1 SGHDT, CDR2 YYEEEE. This CDR3 spans 13 amino acids. V was pared by 2 bases and J by 10 bases, with 10 bases between. The CDR3 spells CASSLGGGSPLHF. The CDR3 region has the DNA TGTGCCAGCAGCTTAGGGGGGGGGTCACCCCTCCACTTT.